This T cell receptor beta chain was identified in a study of a mutant IDH1 vaccine in newly diagnosed glioma. On the study more broadly: Antecedent treatment encompassed radiotherapy, temozolomide, or their combination; the majority received both.

This table comes from immunoSEQ multiplex PCR, and its TCRdb copy is limited to in-frame clones, with some not included. The profile shows 50,000 to 75,000 clones, about 90% of them singletons. Points on this clone: The antigen remains undetermined.

After removal of 5 bases from V and 5 bases from J, the junction contained 7 bases not matched to a gene. This CDR3 region has 15 residues. Germline CDR1 is LGHNA and CDR2 is YNFKEQ. The study, taken as a whole, reports: The study observed vaccine-induced immune responses in about 93% of patients.

The time point was: baseline, week 1 (first vaccination visit). Documented treatment: pre-vaccination baseline after standard-of-care therapy. This chain joins TRBV4-2 and TRBJ2-5; 11 bases fit TRBD2. The receptor's source is a man aged 45-65 years with glioma. Material: PBMCs, obtained from a glioma patient treated with radiotherapy, temozolomide or both. The CDR3 bases are TGTGCCAGCAGCTTTAGCGGGGGGGCGGATGAGACCCAGTACTTC. Encoded protein: CASSFSGGADETQYF.